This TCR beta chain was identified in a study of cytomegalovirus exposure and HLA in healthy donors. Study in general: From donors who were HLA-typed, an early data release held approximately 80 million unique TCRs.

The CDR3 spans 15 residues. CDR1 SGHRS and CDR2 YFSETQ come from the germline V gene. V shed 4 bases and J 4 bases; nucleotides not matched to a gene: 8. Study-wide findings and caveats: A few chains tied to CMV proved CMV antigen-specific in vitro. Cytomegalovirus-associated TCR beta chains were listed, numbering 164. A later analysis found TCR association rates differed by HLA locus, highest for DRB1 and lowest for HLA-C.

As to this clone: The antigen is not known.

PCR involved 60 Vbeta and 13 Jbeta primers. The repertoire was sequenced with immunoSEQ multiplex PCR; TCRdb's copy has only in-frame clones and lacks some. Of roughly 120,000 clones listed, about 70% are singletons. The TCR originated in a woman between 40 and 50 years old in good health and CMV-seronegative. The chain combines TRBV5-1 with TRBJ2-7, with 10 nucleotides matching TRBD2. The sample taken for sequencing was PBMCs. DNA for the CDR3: TGCGCCAGCAGCCCGGGTAGCGGGGGGCCGTACGAGCAGTACTTC. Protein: CASSPGSGGPYEQYF. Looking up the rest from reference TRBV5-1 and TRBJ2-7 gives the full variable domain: KAGVTQTPRYLIKTRGQQVTLSCSPISGHRSVSWYQQTPGQGLQFLFEYFSETQRNKGNFPGRFSGRQFSNSRSEMNVSTLELGDSALYLCASSPGSGGPYEQYFGPGTRLTVT.